This record concerns one T cell receptor beta chain sequence. Using constant-segment primers, 5'RACE produced TCR alpha and TCR beta cDNA libraries carrying sample barcodes and UMIs. TCRdb independently ran MiXCR on the 5' RACE reads; one entry per CDR3 protein. Of about 140,000 distinct CDR3 sequences listed, roughly 13% are singletons. This record belongs to a study of T-cell memory formation after mild COVID-19. Study-wide context: Largely, TCR clusters stayed within a single donor.

The sequencing input was PBMCs or a T cell subset sorted from them (not recorded which). The sequence was obtained from an adult woman who had mild COVID-19 (a few samples of this study predate the infection). Cell type and time point are not known.

The CDR3 protein is CSVEASGRDTGELFF. The CDR3 bases are TGCAGCGTTGAGGCTAGCGGGAGGGACACCGGGGAGCTGTTTTTT. The chain carries TRBV29-1 and TRBJ2-2; 12 bases are shared with TRBD2. Germline lookup yields CDR1 SQVTM and CDR2 ANQGSEA. The CDR3 runs to 15 residues. Unmatched junction bases numbered 2, after V lost 3 bases and J lost 3 bases.